The 25 T cell receptor beta chains below come from one sample, sequenced in a study of neurological immune-mediated disorders. Documented time point: longitudinal time-point 1 (baseline). Via MiXCR, TCRdb re-called the 5' RACE reads, giving one row per CDR3 protein. The sample carries tens of thousands of distinct CDR3 sequences, approximately 10% recorded once. Sequencing was carried out using PBMCs. The receptor source for this set is a man aged 25-45 years in good health.

This clonotype was seen ten or more times. V usage is TRBV5-1 and J usage is TRBJ2-1, with 14 bases identical to TRBD2. The length of the CDR3 is 16 residues. The V gene's germline CDR1 is SGHRS and CDR2 YFSETQ. J lost 7 bases, V lost 4 bases, and 7 bases had no gene match. DNA of the CDR3: TGCGCCAGCAGCCCGGGGACTAGCGGGAGAGGAAATGAGCAGTTCTTC. Translating gives CASSPGTSGRGNEQFF.

V and J are TRBV18 and TRBJ2-5; TRBD1 aligns across 7 bases. The ends lost 11 bases at V and 4 bases at J; junction bases unmatched: 10. This CDR3 is built from 13 residues. From germline, CDR1 is KGHSH and CDR2 LQKENI. The CDR3 is CAGRDSTTETQYF. The DNA for the CDR3 is TGTGCCGGCAGGGACAGTACTACAGAGACCCAGTACTTC.

The table lists this clonotype with many counts. This chain connects TRBV3-1 to TRBJ1-2; TRBD1 might be the D (5 bases). V lost 4 bases and J 3 bases, leaving 9 bases between the germline ends. The germline V gene encodes CDR1 LGHDT and CDR2 YNNKEL (reference sequence). The CDR3 has 13 residues. The CDR3 nucleotides are TGTGCCAGCAGCCCAGGAGGGGACTATGGCTACACCTTC. Translating it yields CASSPGGDYGYTF.

This clonotype was seen repeatedly, ten times or more. The rearrangement uses TRBV14 and TRBJ2-7; 7 positions match TRBD1. The V gene's germline CDR1 is SGHDN and CDR2 FVKESK. With V trimmed by 4 bases and J by 0 bases, 3 bases remained unmatched. The CDR3 runs to 14 residues. The CDR3 region is CASSRYRGSYEQYF. In DNA, the CDR3 is TGTGCCAGCAGCCGGTACAGGGGCTCCTACGAGCAGTACTTC. The full variable domain, completed using reference TRBV14 and TRBJ2-7, is EAGVTQFPSHSVIEKGQTVTLRCDPISGHDNLYWYRRVMGKEIKFLLHFVKESKQDESGMPNNRFLAERTGGTYSTLKVQPAELEDSGVYFCASSRYRGSYEQYFGPGTRLTVT.

This clonotype was seen a single time. The chain links TRBV20-1 to TRBJ2-1; 8 nucleotides agree with TRBD2. J lost 15 bases, V lost 5 bases, and 6 bases had no gene match. Germline CDR1 is DFQATT and CDR2 is SNEGSKA (reference sequence). CDR3 length equals 10 residues. The CDR3 here is CSALREDLFF. The CDR3 region has the DNA TGCAGTGCTTTGCGGGAGGATCTGTTCTTC.

Ten or more counts support this clonotype. This chain connects TRBV7-2 to TRBJ2-3, with D tentatively TRBD1 (5 bases). CDR1 is SGHTA and CDR2 is FQGNSA in the germline V gene. V gave up 2 bases and J gave up 2 bases, with 11 bases separating them. The CDR3 runs to 15 residues. CDR3 in amino acids: CASSLQGSLTDTQYF. The CDR3 DNA is TGTGCCAGCAGCTTACAGGGTTCCCTCACAGATACGCAGTATTTT.

The table lists this clonotype with many counts. The V gene is TRBV20-1, the J gene TRBJ2-7, with 9 bases lining up with TRBD1. The germline gives CDR1 DFQATT, CDR2 SNEGSKA (reference sequence). The V segment lost 3 bases and the J segment 3 bases; nucleotides outside the gene matches: 9. This CDR3 comprises 15 residues. The chain's CDR3 is CSARPPMGQGYEQYF. The CDR3 nucleotides are TGCAGTGCTAGGCCCCCGATGGGACAGGGCTACGAGCAGTACTTC.

This clonotype was detected ten times or more. This rearrangement joins TRBV20-1 to TRBJ2-1; no definite D call. The germline V and J ends were trimmed by 1 base and 7 bases, with 8 bases remaining between them. The germline V gene encodes CDR1 DFQATT and CDR2 SNEGSKA (reference sequence). CDR3 length: 12 residues. CDR3 DNA: TGCAGTGCTAGAGGCCAGGTGAATGAGCAGTTCTTC. Encoded protein: CSARGQVNEQFF.

This clonotype was seen at least ten times. The V call is TRBV11-2, the J call TRBJ2-1; 8 bases match TRBD1. The germline V gene has CDR1 SGHAT and CDR2 FQNNGV. Trimming cost V 4 bases and J 1 base; bases outside gene matches: 3. The CDR3 runs to 15 residues. CDR3 bases: TGTGCCAGCAGCTACGGACAGGGTTCCTACAATGAGCAGTTCTTC. Encoded protein: CASSYGQGSYNEQFF.

This clonotype appeared many times. The chain carries TRBV12-3 or TRBV12-4 and TRBJ2-5, with 8 bases fitting TRBD2. The CDR3 extends over 13 amino acids. The V and J ends lost 7 bases and 7 bases, in that order; junction bases with no gene match: 8. CDR3 loop: CASKRREVGTQYF. For the CDR3, the DNA is TGTGCCAGCAAAAGGCGGGAGGTTGGGACCCAGTACTTC.

This clonotype was seen ten or more times. This rearrangement joins TRBV4-1 to TRBJ2-2; 7 bases match TRBD1. J lost 3 bases, V lost 3 bases, and 10 bases had no gene match. Germline V gene data show CDR1 as MGHRA and CDR2 as YSYEKL. This CDR3 comprises 17 residues. CDR3 sequence (DNA): TGCGCCAGCAGCCACGAGGGTAGGGGGCTATACACCGGGGAGCTGTTTTTT. Amino acid sequence: CASSHEGRGLYTGELFF.

There are many counts of this clonotype. The chain recombines TRBV5-1 with TRBJ2-1, with D possibly matching TRBD2 (6 bases). The V gene's germline CDR1 is SGHRS and CDR2 YFSETQ. Trimming cost V 4 bases and J 0 bases, with 17 bases left between them. The CDR3 loop spans 17 amino acids. CDR3 in amino acids: CASSPLSPGSSYNEQFF. The DNA for the CDR3 is TGCGCCAGCAGCCCTCTTTCCCCCGGGAGCTCCTACAATGAGCAGTTCTTC.

This clonotype came up many times. The rearrangement uses TRBV7-2 and TRBJ2-7; D remains ambiguous. Germline values: CDR1 SGHTA, CDR2 FQGNSA. The CDR3 has 11 residues. The V and J ends lost 10 bases and 4 bases respectively, with 11 bases between them. CDR3 coding DNA: TGTGCCACCACTACGGCTTACGAGCAGTACTTC. As protein: CATTTAYEQYF.

This clonotype was seen repeatedly, ten times or more. The CDR3 DNA reads as TGTGCCAGCAGCCCACTCCGCGGGACTAGCGGGGAACTCAATGAGCAGTTCTTC. It yields the protein CASSPLRGTSGELNEQFF. The chain has TRBV7-9 and TRBJ2-1; TRBD2 matches at 13 bases. The CDR3 has 18 amino acids. The germline V gene encodes CDR1 SEHNR and CDR2 FQNEAQ (reference sequence). Trimming took 5 bases from V and 6 from J; bases not matched to a gene: 13.

In its sample, this clonotype was seen a few times. The V call is TRBV5-6, the J call TRBJ2-5, with 10 bases aligning to TRBD2. The CDR3 totals 16 residues. Trimming at V came to 4 bases and at J to 5 bases, leaving 11 bases not matched to a gene. Germline loops: CDR1 SGHDT, CDR2 YYEEEE. In DNA form, the CDR3 reads TGTGCCAGCAGCCCGGGAGCGGGAGGGCCGAGGGAGACCCAGTACTTC. Its protein product is CASSPGAGGPRETQYF.

Notes on this clonotype: A much larger clonotype is one base distant, so this may be a read error. The genes are TRBV10-3 and TRBJ2-1; weak D call: TRBD2 (5 bases). Germline CDR1 ENHRY, CDR2 SYGVKD. CDR3 length: 16 residues. The CDR3 DNA follows: TGTACCATCAGTGACGTATTAGGAGGCTCCTACAATGAGCAGTTCTTC. It specifies CTISDVLGGSYNEQFF.

This clonotype was recorded at least ten times. The chain combines TRBV20-1 with TRBJ1-4, with TRBD1 matching over 7 bases. CDR3 length: 15 amino acids. Germline V gives CDR1 DFQATT, CDR2 SNEGSKA (reference sequence). V lost 1 base, J lost 7 bases, and 9 bases stayed unmatched. The CDR3 DNA follows: TGCAGTGCTAGAGTGGAACACAGGGGCCCTGAAAAACTGTTTTTT. Translation: CSARVEHRGPEKLFF.

This clonotype occurred many times. The rearrangement joins TRBV20-1 to TRBJ2-3; D may be TRBD1 (5 bases). Germline V gene data show CDR1 as DFQATT and CDR2 as SNEGSKA (reference sequence). The V end lost 0 bases, the J end lost 4 bases, and 17 bases lay between the germline ends. This CDR3 region has 16 residues. CDR3 region: CSARDQGADLPDTQYF. The CDR3 DNA reads as TGCAGTGCTAGAGATCAAGGGGCCGACCTCCCAGATACGCAGTATTTT.

This clonotype has a count of ten or more. The chain recombines TRBV12-3 or TRBV12-4 with TRBJ1-2; 9 bases are shared with TRBD1. The CDR3 length is 17 residues. V dropped 4 bases and J dropped 3; count of bases not matched to a gene: 12. In nucleotides, the CDR3 is TGTGCCAGCAGTTCCCTGTGGACAGGGGTTAAGGACTATGGCTACACCTTC. Its translation is CASSSLWTGVKDYGYTF.

This clonotype was recorded many times. V is TRBV12-3 or TRBV12-4 and J is TRBJ2-7; 7 positions agree with TRBD2. The ends lost 6 bases at V and 0 bases at J; junction bases unmatched: 2. This CDR3 spans 13 amino acids. The CDR3 spells CASSRTSSYEQYF. The CDR3 DNA reads TGTGCCAGCAGCAGGACTAGCTCCTACGAGCAGTACTTC.

At least ten counts were recorded for this clonotype. This chain joins TRBV28 and TRBJ2-3; 9 nucleotides align to TRBD1. The CDR3 contains 17 residues. J was trimmed by 3 bases and V by 6 bases; bases with no gene match: 13. Germline V gene sequence: CDR1 MDHEN, CDR2 SYDVKM. In DNA, the CDR3 is TGTGCCAGCAGCCGGGAGACAGGGGGTGTGATTACAGATACGCAGTATTTT. Translating gives CASSRETGGVITDTQYF. Full variable domain (remainder filled in from reference TRBV28 and TRBJ2-3): DVKVTQSSRYLVKRTGEKVFLECVQDMDHENMFWYRQDPGLGLRLIYFSYDVKMKEKGDIPEGYSVSREKKERFSLILESASTNQTSMYLCASSRETGGVITDTQYFGPGTRLTVL.

The sample holds many counts of this clonotype. This chain joins TRBV2 and TRBJ2-2; 9 positions match TRBD1. Germline trimming cut 5 bases from V and 4 bases from J; bases unmatched to any gene: 5. The germline gives CDR1 SNHLY, CDR2 FYNNEI. The CDR3 has 15 residues. The CDR3 loop reads CASSTGGRGTGELFF. The CDR3 nucleotides are TGTGCCAGCAGTACAGGGGGCCGAGGCACCGGGGAGCTGTTTTTT.

This clonotype was detected many times. The chain couples TRBV24-1 to TRBJ2-2, with D hard to call. The length of the CDR3 is 13 residues. Germline CDR1 is KGHDR and CDR2 is SFDVKD. V was shortened by 4 bases and J by 2 bases, with 4 bases between the two germline ends. DNA for the CDR3: TGTGCCACCAGTGAGCCAAACACCGGGGAGCTGTTTTTT. It specifies CATSEPNTGELFF.

Many counts were recorded for this clonotype. This chain uses TRBV3-1 with TRBJ1-1; perhaps TRBD1 as D (6 bases). CDR3 size: 14 residues. Trimming took off 4 bases at V and 0 bases at J, with 9 bases between the two ends. The germline V gene encodes CDR1 LGHDT and CDR2 YNNKEL (reference sequence). In DNA form, the CDR3 reads TGTGCCAGCAGCCCCAGGGGAATGAACACTGAAGCTTTCTTT. Encoded protein: CASSPRGMNTEAFF. The variable domain in full, with the rest retrieved from reference TRBV3-1 and TRBJ1-1, is DTAVSQTPKYLVTQMGNDKSIKCEQNLGHDTMYWYKQDSKKFLKIMFSYNNKELIINETVPNRFSPKSPDKAHLNLHINSLELGDSAVYFCASSPRGMNTEAFFGQGTRLTVV.

This clonotype was recorded at least ten times. This chain links TRBV5-1 with TRBJ1-1; 7 nucleotides match TRBD1. V was clipped by 7 bases and J by 2 bases; unmatched bases: 14. The length of the CDR3 is 16 residues. Germline CDR1 and CDR2: SGHRS and YFSETQ. The CDR3 is CASRTGTATINTEAFF. CDR3 DNA: TGCGCCAGCCGCACCGGGACAGCGACCATTAACACTGAAGCTTTCTTT.